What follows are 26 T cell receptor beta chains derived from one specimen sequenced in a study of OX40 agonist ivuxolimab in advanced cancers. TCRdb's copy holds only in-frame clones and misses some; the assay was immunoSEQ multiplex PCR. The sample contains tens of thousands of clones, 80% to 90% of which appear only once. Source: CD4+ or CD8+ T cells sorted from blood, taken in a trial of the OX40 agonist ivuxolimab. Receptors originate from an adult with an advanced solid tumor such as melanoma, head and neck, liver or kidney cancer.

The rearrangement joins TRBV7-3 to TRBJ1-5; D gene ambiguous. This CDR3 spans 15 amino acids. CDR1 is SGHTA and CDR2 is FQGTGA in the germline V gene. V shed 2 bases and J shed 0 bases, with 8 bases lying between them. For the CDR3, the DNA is TGTGCCAGCAGCTTAGACGGACTTAGCAATCAGCCCCAGCATTTT. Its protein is CASSLDGLSNQPQHF.

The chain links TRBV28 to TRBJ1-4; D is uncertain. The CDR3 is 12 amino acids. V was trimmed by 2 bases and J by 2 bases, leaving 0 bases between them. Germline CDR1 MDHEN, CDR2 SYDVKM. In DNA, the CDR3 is TGTGCCAGCAGTTTAACTAATGAAAAACTGTTTTTT. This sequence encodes CASSLTNEKLFF.

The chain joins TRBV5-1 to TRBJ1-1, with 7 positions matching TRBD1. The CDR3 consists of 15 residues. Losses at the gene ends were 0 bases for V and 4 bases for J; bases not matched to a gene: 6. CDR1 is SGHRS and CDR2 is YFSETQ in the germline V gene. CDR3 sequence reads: CASSLGGTETTEAFF. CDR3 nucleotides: TGCGCCAGCAGCTTGGGAGGGACAGAGACCACTGAAGCTTTCTTT.

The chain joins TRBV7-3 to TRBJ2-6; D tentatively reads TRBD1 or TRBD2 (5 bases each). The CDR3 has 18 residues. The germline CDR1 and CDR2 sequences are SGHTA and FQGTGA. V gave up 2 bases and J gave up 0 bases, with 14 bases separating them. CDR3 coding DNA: TGTGCCAGCAGCTTAGGGGCGAGGGCGTCCTCTGGGGCCAACGTCCTGACTTTC. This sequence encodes CASSLGARASSGANVLTF. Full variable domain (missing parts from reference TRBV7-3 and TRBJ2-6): GAGVSQTPSNKVTEKGKYVELRCDPISGHTALYWYRQSLGQGPEFLIYFQGTGAADDSGLPNDRFFAVRPEGSVSTLKIQRTERGDSAVYLCASSLGARASSGANVLTFGAGSRLTVL.

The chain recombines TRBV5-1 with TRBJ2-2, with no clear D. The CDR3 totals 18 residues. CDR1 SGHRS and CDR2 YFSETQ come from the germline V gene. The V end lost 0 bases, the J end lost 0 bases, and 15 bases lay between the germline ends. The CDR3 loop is CASSLDGLSGANTGELFF. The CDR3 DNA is TGCGCCAGCAGCTTGGACGGTTTGAGTGGGGCGAACACCGGGGAGCTGTTTTTT.

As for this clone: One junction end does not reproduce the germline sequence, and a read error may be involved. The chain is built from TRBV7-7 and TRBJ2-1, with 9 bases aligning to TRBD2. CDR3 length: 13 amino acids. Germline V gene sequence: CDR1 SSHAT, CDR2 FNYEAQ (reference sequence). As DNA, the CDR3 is TGTGCTAGCAGCCGGACTAGCGTCAGTGAGCAGTTCTTC. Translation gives CASSRTSVSEQFF. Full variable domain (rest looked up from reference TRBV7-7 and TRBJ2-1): GAGVSQSPRYKVTKRGQDVTLRCDPISSHATLYWYQQALGQGPEFLTYFNYEAQPDKSGLPSDRFSAERPEGSISTLTIQRTEQRDSAMYRCASSRTSVSEQFFGPGTRLTVL.

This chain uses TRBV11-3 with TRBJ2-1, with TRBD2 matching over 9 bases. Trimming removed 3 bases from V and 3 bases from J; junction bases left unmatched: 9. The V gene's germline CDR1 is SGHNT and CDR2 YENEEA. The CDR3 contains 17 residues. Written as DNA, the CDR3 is TGTGCCAGCAGCTTTGGATGGACTAGCGATTACTACAATGAGCAGTTCTTC. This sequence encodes CASSFGWTSDYYNEQFF.

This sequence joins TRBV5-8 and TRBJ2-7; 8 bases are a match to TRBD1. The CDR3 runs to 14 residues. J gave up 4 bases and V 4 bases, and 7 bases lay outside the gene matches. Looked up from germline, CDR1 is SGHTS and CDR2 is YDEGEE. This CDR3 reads CASSHGQGIYEQYF. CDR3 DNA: TGTGCCAGCAGCCATGGACAGGGAATTTACGAGCAGTACTTC.

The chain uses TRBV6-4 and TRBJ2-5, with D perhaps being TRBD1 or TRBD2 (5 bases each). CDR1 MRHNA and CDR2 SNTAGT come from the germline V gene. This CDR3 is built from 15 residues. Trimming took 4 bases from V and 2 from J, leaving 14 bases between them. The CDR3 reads CASSGTSGPQETQYF. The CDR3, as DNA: TGTGCCAGCAGTGGGACCTCGGGGCCACAAGAGACCCAGTACTTC.

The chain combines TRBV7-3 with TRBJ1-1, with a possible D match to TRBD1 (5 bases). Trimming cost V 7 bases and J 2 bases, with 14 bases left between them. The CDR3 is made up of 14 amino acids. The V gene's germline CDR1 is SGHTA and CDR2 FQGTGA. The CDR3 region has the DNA TGTGCCAGCAAGCCCGGGGCGGCCAACACTGAAGCTTTCTTT. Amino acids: CASKPGAANTEAFF.

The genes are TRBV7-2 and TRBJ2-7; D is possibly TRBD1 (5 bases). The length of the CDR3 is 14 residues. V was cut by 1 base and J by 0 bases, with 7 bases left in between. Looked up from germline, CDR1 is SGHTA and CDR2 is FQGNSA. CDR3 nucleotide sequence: TGTGCCAGCAGCTTAGTGGACACCTCCTACGAGCAGTACTTC. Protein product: CASSLVDTSYEQYF.

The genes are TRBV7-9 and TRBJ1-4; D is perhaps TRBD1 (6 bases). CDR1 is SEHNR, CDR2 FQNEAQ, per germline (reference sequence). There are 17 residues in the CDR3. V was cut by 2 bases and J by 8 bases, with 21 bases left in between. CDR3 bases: TGTGCCAGCAGCTTATCTGTGGGGGCCGGAGACAAAGAAAAACTGTTTTTT. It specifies CASSLSVGAGDKEKLFF.

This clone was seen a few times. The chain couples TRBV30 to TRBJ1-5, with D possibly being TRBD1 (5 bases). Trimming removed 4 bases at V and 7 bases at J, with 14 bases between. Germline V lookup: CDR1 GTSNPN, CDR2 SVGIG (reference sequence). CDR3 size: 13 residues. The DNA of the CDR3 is TGTGCCTGGAATATGGGGCTTATGCAGCCCCAGCATTTT. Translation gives CAWNMGLMQPQHF.

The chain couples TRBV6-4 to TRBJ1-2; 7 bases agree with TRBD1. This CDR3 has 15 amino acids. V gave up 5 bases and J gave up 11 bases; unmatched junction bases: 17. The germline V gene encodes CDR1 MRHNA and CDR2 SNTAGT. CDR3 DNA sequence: TGTGCCAGCAGTCCTGGGTCAGCAGGACAGGATATTTACACCTTC. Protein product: CASSPGSAGQDIYTF.

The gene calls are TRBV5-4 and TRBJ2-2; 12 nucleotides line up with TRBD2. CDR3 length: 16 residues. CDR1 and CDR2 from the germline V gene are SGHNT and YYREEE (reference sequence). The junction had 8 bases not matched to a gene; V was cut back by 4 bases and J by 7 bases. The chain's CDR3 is CASSPPSGRGGGELFF. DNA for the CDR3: TGTGCCAGCAGCCCCCCTAGCGGGAGGGGCGGCGGGGAGCTGTTTTTT. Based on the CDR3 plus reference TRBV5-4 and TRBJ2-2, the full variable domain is ETGVTQSPTHLIKTRGQQVTLRCSSQSGHNTVSWYQQALGQGPQFIFQYYREEENGRGNFPPRFSGLQFPNYSSELNVNALELDDSALYLCASSPPSGRGGGELFFGEGSRLTVL.

CDR3 amino acids: CAWSLGQGTEAFF. The CDR3 nucleotides are TGTGCCTGGAGTTTGGGACAGGGAACTGAAGCTTTCTTT. The chain is built from TRBV30 and TRBJ1-1; the match to TRBD1 covers 9 bases. The CDR3 is made up of 13 amino acids. Germline values: CDR1 GTSNPN, CDR2 SVGIG (reference sequence). The ends lost 2 bases at V and 5 bases at J; junction bases unmatched: 3. Combining the CDR3 with reference TRBV30 and TRBJ1-1 gives the whole variable domain SQTIHQWPATLVQPVGSPLSLECTVEGTSNPNLYWYRQAAGRGLQLLFYSVGIGQISSEVPQNLSASRPQDRQFILSSKKLLLSDSGFYLCAWSLGQGTEAFFGQGTRLTVV.

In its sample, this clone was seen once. The CDR3 sequence: CASRPTGGETQYF. DNA for the CDR3: TGTGCCAGCAGACCGACAGGGGGCGAGACCCAGTACTTC. This chain uses TRBV7-3 with TRBJ2-5, with 10 bases identical to TRBD1. Germline CDR1 is SGHTA and CDR2 is FQGTGA. The length of the CDR3 is 13 residues. J was trimmed by 5 bases and V by 6 bases; bases with no gene match: 3.

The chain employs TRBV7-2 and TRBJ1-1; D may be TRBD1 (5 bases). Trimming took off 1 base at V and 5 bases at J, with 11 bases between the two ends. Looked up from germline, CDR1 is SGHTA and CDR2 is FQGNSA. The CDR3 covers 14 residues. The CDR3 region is CASSLGGVRTEAFF. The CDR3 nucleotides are TGTGCCAGCAGCTTAGGGGGGGTGAGGACTGAAGCTTTCTTT. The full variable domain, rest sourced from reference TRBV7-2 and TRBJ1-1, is GAGVSQSPSNKVTEKGKDVELRCDPISGHTALYWYRQSLGQGLEFLIYFQGNSAPDKSGLPSDRFSAERTGGSVSTLTIQRTQQEDSAVYLCASSLGGVRTEAFFGQGTRLTVV.

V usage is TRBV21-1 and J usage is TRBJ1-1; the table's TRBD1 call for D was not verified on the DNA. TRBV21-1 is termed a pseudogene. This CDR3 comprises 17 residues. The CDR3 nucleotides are TGTGCCAGCAGCAAAAAGGGCCCAGGGGGATTGAACACTGAAGCTTTCTTT. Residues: CASSKKGPGGLNTEAFF.

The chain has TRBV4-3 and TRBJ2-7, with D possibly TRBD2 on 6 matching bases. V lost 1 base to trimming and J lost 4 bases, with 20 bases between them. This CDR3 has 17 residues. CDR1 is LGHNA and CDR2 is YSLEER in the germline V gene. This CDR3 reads CASSQGLSGSMGYEQYF. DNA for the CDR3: TGCGCCAGCAGCCAAGGTCTTTCCGGGAGTATGGGGTACGAGCAGTACTTC.

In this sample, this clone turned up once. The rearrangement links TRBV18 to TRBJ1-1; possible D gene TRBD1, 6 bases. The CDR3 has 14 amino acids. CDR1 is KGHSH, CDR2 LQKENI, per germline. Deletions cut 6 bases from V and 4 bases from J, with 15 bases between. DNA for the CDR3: TGTGCCAGCTCTCGGAATGGAGGGGGCACTGAAGCTTTCTTT. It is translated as CASSRNGGGTEAFF.

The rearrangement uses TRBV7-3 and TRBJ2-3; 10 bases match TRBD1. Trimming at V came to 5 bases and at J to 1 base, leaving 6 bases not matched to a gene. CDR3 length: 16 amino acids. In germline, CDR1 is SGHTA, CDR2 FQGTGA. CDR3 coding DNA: TGTGCCAGCAGCCTCGGGACAGGGGTTGGCACAGATACGCAGTATTTT. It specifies CASSLGTGVGTDTQYF.

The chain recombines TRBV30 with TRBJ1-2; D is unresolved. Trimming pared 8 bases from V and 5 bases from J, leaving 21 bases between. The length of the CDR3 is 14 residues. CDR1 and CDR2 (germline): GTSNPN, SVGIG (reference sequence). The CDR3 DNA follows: TGTGCCGGAAATGAATCTCCCGCCGGGTATGGCTACACCTTC. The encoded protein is CAGNESPAGYGYTF. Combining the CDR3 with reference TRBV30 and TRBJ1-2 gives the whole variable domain SQTIHQWPATLVQPVGSPLSLECTVEGTSNPNLYWYRQAAGRGLQLLFYSVGIGQISSEVPQNLSASRPQDRQFILSSKKLLLSDSGFYLCAGNESPAGYGYTFGSGTRLTVV.

CDR3 sequence (DNA): TGCGCCAGCAGACCCGACACGGGAACCGAATTCTACGAGCAGTACTTC. This translates into CASRPDTGTEFYEQYF. The V gene is TRBV5-1, the J gene TRBJ2-7; a weak D match, TRBD2 (5 bases). V lost 5 bases and J 3 bases, leaving 21 bases between the germline ends. This CDR3 comprises 16 residues. Germline CDR1 is SGHRS and CDR2 is YFSETQ.

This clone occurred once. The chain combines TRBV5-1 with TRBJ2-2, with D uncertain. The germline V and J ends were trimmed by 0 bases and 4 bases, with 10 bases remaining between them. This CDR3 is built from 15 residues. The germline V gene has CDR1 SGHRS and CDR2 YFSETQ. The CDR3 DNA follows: TGCGCCAGCAGCTTGGACCGGTTATCCACCGGGGAGCTGTTTTTT. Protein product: CASSLDRLSTGELFF.

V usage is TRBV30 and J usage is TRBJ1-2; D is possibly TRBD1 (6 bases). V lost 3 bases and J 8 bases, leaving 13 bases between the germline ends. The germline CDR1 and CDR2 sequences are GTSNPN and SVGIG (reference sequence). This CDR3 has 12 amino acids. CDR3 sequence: CAWRNRGLGYTF. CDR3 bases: TGTGCCTGGAGGAACCGGGGGCTAGGCTACACCTTC.